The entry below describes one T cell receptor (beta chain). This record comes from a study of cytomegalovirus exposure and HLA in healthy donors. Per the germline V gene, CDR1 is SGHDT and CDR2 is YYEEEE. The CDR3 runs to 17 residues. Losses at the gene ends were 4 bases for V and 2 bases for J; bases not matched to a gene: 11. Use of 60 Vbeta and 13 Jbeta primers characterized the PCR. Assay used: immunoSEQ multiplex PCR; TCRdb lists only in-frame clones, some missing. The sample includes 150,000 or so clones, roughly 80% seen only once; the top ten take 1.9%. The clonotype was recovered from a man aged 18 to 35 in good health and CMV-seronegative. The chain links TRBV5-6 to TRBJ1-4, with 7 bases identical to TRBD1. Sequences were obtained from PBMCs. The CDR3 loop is CASSHFDRVSTNEKLFF. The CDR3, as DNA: TGTGCCAGCAGCCATTTTGACAGGGTTAGCACTAATGAAAAACTGTTTTTT.